This T cell receptor (beta chain) was profiled in a study of molecular identifiers for immune sequencing clone quantification. Whole-study context: Sequencing covered four of five parts into which replicate RNA from about 20,000 or 100,000 naive CD8 cells was split.

Whole-study results and caveats: Researchers reportedly could pick up spiked Jurkat TCR RNA from one cell mixed into some 1 million naive cells.

This clonotype appeared many times. The antigen is undetermined. TCRdb passed the PCR reads through MiXCR, listing each CDR3 protein once. Among roughly 97,000 distinct CDR3 sequences listed, around 24% were seen once. The TCR was taken from a human donor in good health. Some libraries in this study had Jurkat cell RNA spiked in. What was sequenced was naive CD8+ T cells from blood, with Jurkat cell RNA spiked in. Regarding subset: FACS-sorted CD8+CD4-CCR7+CD45RA+ naive T cells.

In nucleotides, the CDR3 is TGTGCCAGCACCTCGCCGGGACTAGCGGGAGGAGTGCAGTATTTT. Amino acid sequence: CASTSPGLAGGVQYF. This chain joins TRBV12-3 or TRBV12-4 and TRBJ2-3; 15 nucleotides agree with TRBD2. The V segment lost 7 bases and the J segment 11 bases; nucleotides outside the gene matches: 10. The CDR3 covers 15 residues.